The 20 T cell receptor beta chains reported below all come from one sample, sequenced in a study of blood T cell repertoires in COVID-19. The protocol was immunoSEQ multiplex PCR, while the TCRdb copy is restricted to in-frame clones and leaves out a portion. The sample includes 300,000 to 450,000 clones, around 85% seen only once; the top ten take 3% to 4%. Input material: peripheral blood. The receptors originated from a woman aged 18-29 years with acute or convalescent COVID-19.

The rearrangement links TRBV29-1 to TRBJ1-1; 7 bases line up with TRBD1. This CDR3 contains 13 residues. CDR1 is SQVTM, CDR2 ANQGSEA, per germline. V gave up 6 bases and J gave up 0 bases; unmatched junction bases: 4. CDR3 in amino acids: CSVRGHLNTEAFF. CDR3 coding DNA: TGCAGCGTAAGGGGGCACCTGAACACTGAAGCTTTCTTT.

The V gene is TRBV30, the J gene TRBJ1-3; no definite D call. The CDR3 loop spans 14 amino acids. Germline values: CDR1 GTSNPN, CDR2 SVGIG (reference sequence). The V end was cut by 2 bases, the J end by 8 bases, with 16 bases between. The CDR3 DNA reads TGTGCCTGGAGTCCCGGGTCTCAAGGATACACCATATATTTT. Translated: CAWSPGSQGYTIYF. Together with reference TRBV30 and TRBJ1-3, the CDR3 gives the full variable domain: SQTIHQWPATLVQPVGSPLSLECTVEGTSNPNLYWYRQAAGRGLQLLFYSVGIGQISSEVPQNLSASRPQDRQFILSSKKLLLSDSGFYLCAWSPGSQGYTIYFGEGSWLTVV.

The chain has TRBV7-3 and TRBJ1-5; maybe TRBD1 (6 bases). The V gene's germline CDR1 is SGHTA and CDR2 FQGTGA. V was cut by 5 bases and J by 6 bases, with 11 bases left in between. The CDR3 totals 13 residues. The CDR3 bases are TGTGCCAGCAGCCAGGGGTTGGGTCAGCCCCAGCATTTT. Encoded protein: CASSQGLGQPQHF.

The V gene is TRBV5-1, the J gene TRBJ1-5; TRBD1 might be the D (5 bases). Trimming removed 4 bases from V and 7 bases from J, with 12 bases in between. The CDR3 totals 13 residues. Germline V CDR1 and CDR2: SGHRS, YFSETQ. Here the CDR3 reads CASSPDGGQPQHF. In DNA form, the CDR3 reads TGCGCCAGCAGCCCGGACGGGGGGCAGCCCCAGCATTTT.

This clone was counted only a few times. The chain employs TRBV5-1 and TRBJ1-4; no reliable D call. The ends were cut back, 0 bases at V and 0 bases at J, with 9 bases in the middle. Germline V gives CDR1 SGHRS, CDR2 YFSETQ. The CDR3 is made up of 16 amino acids. The CDR3 here is CASSLDRRATNEKLFF. CDR3 nucleotides: TGCGCCAGCAGCTTGGATAGGCGGGCAACTAATGAAAAACTGTTTTTT.

Only one count was recorded for this clone. The V gene is TRBV6-5, the J gene TRBJ1-6, with 8 bases fitting TRBD1. Germline V gene data show CDR1 as MNHEY and CDR2 as SVGAGI. The CDR3 consists of 15 residues. Losses at the gene ends were 7 bases for V and 6 bases for J; bases not matched to a gene: 8. This chain's CDR3 is CASTTDRVFNSPLHF. CDR3 nucleotide sequence: TGTGCCAGCACTACGGACAGGGTTTTTAATTCACCCCTCCACTTT.

This rearrangement joins TRBV11-2 to TRBJ2-7; 13 nucleotides agree with TRBD2. The CDR3 runs 14 residues. CDR1 is SGHAT, CDR2 FQNNGV, per germline. V shed 3 bases and J 4 bases; nucleotides not matched to a gene: 0. CDR3 in amino acids: CASSLTSGRYEQYF. The CDR3 nucleotides read TGTGCCAGCAGCTTGACTAGCGGGAGGTACGAGCAGTACTTC.

This sequence joins TRBV7-2 and TRBJ1-1, with TRBD1 matching over 11 bases. The V gene's germline CDR1 is SGHTA and CDR2 FQGNSA. J gave up 5 bases and V 3 bases, and 8 bases lay outside the gene matches. The CDR3 has 16 residues. The CDR3 DNA reads as TGTGCCAGCAGCTTGGACAGGGGGCTACTCTCTACTGAAGCTTTCTTT. Translation gives CASSLDRGLLSTEAFF.

This sequence joins TRBV7-3 and TRBJ2-3; 10 positions agree with TRBD1. The CDR3 loop spans 17 amino acids. V was pared by 4 bases and J by 1 base, with 8 bases of the junction left unmatched. Germline CDR1 and CDR2: SGHTA and FQGTGA. The CDR3 loop reads CASSYSGTGVGTDTQYF. CDR3 nucleotides: TGTGCCAGCAGCTACTCGGGGACAGGGGTAGGCACAGATACGCAGTATTTT. Variable domain in full (rest from reference TRBV7-3 and TRBJ2-3): GAGVSQTPSNKVTEKGKYVELRCDPISGHTALYWYRQSLGQGPEFLIYFQGTGAADDSGLPNDRFFAVRPEGSVSTLKIQRTERGDSAVYLCASSYSGTGVGTDTQYFGPGTRLTVL.

This sequence joins TRBV18 and TRBJ2-1; TRBD2 is a possible D gene (5 bases). Germline V CDR1 and CDR2: KGHSH, LQKENI. V dropped 0 bases and J dropped 6 bases, with 9 bases sitting between them. This CDR3 contains 14 residues. CDR3 amino acids: CASSPPIGSNEQFF. CDR3 DNA sequence: TGTGCCAGCTCACCACCGATAGGGAGCAATGAGCAGTTCTTC.

The V call is TRBV7-9, the J call TRBJ1-1; no reliable D call. Germline V gene data show CDR1 as SEHNR and CDR2 as FQNEAQ (reference sequence). The V end was cut by 6 bases, the J end by 4 bases, with 12 bases between. CDR3 length equals 13 residues. The CDR3 DNA reads TGTGCCAGCAGTTCTACAGACCTCACTGAAGCTTTCTTT. Translating it yields CASSSTDLTEAFF.

The V gene is TRBV5-1, the J gene TRBJ2-6, with D perhaps TRBD2 (6 bases). CDR1 and CDR2 (germline): SGHRS, YFSETQ. Between the trimmed V and J ends, which lost 4 bases and 4 bases, there was a span of 15 bases. The CDR3 length is 16 residues. In DNA form, the CDR3 reads TGCGCCAGCAGCACGGGGGAAGCAGGCGGGGCCAACGTCCTGACTTTC. As protein: CASSTGEAGGANVLTF.

This chain uses TRBV5-8 with TRBJ1-2; D call uncertain. Deletions cut 4 bases from V and 4 bases from J, with 11 bases between. This CDR3 has 13 amino acids. Germline V gene sequence: CDR1 SGHTS, CDR2 YDEGEE. As DNA, the CDR3 is TGTGCCAGCAGCGACGGGGTACCCTATGGCTACACCTTC. Protein sequence: CASSDGVPYGYTF.

This clone was detected a few times. CDR3 DNA sequence: TGTGCCAGCACCCCGGGACACCTTGGAAACACCATATATTTT. Its protein is CASTPGHLGNTIYF. J is TRBJ1-3 and V is TRBV19; D is perhaps TRBD1 (6 bases). The V end was cut by 9 bases, the J end by 3 bases, with 15 bases between. The germline V gene encodes CDR1 LNHDA and CDR2 SQIVND (reference sequence). CDR3 length equals 14 residues.

The chain has TRBV29-1 and TRBJ2-7, with a possible D match to TRBD1 (6 bases). The length of the CDR3 is 13 residues. Germline CDR1 reads SQVTM; CDR2 reads ANQGSEA. V gave up 5 bases and J gave up 4 bases, with 15 bases separating them. In nucleotides, the CDR3 is TGCAGCGTTCCCGGGACAAGTAGGTACGAGCAGTACTTC. Its protein product is CSVPGTSRYEQYF.

The chain links TRBV27 to TRBJ2-1; 13 nucleotides align to TRBD2. V trimming: 5 bases; J trimming: 8 bases; junction bases outside the gene matches: 9. The CDR3 is 16 residues long. Germline V lookup: CDR1 MNHEY, CDR2 SMNVEV (reference sequence). The CDR3: CASSRTGTSGTYEQFF. The CDR3 bases are TGTGCCAGCAGTAGAACCGGGACTAGCGGGACATATGAGCAGTTCTTC.

The V and J genes are TRBV6-5 and TRBJ2-7; 8 positions match TRBD1. Germline CDR1 reads MNHEY; CDR2 reads SVGAGI. The V and J ends lost 6 bases and 3 bases, in that order; junction bases with no gene match: 7. There are 14 residues in the CDR3. CDR3 in amino acids: CASRLQGEFYEQYF. Here the CDR3 DNA reads TGTGCCAGCAGACTACAGGGGGAATTCTACGAGCAGTACTTC.

This clone was detected only once. CDR3 DNA: TGTGCCAGTAGTATAAGGGTAGGGGATGAGCAGTTCTTC. Residues: CASSIRVGDEQFF. The chain is built from TRBV19 and TRBJ2-1; D is possibly TRBD1 (5 bases). Between the trimmed V and J ends, which lost 2 bases and 8 bases, there was a span of 10 bases. This CDR3 contains 13 residues. CDR1 and CDR2 (germline): LNHDA, SQIVND (reference sequence).

The V and J genes are TRBV7-3 and TRBJ1-1; D gene ambiguous. The CDR3 spans 14 residues. Germline lookup yields CDR1 SGHTA and CDR2 FQGTGA. V lost 0 bases and J 2 bases, leaving 7 bases between the germline ends. The DNA of the CDR3 is TGTGCCAGCAGCTTAACCCCCCAAAACACTGAAGCTTTCTTT. Its translation is CASSLTPQNTEAFF.

This clone was seen a single time. The chain has TRBV9 and TRBJ2-7, with 7 bases lining up with TRBD1. Germline CDR1 is SGDLS and CDR2 is YYNGEE. The CDR3 is 15 residues long. V was pared by 0 bases and J by 3 bases, with 6 bases of the junction left unmatched. CDR3 DNA sequence: TGTGCCAGCAGCGTAGATGGGACAGACAACTACGAGCAGTACTTC. Residues: CASSVDGTDNYEQYF.